This T cell receptor beta chain is from a study of STAT5B mutations in CD4+ large granular lymphocyte leukemia. The survey-level immunoSEQ assay was used. In the source study's methods: Lowest detectable productive clonotype frequency was 2.59 x 10-5. TCRdb keeps only in-frame clones here, not all; method: immunoSEQ multiplex PCR. V and J calls and clone size are copied from that table; D and trimming were computed from the DNA. The sample includes 30,000 to 40,000 clones, more than 60% of them seen just once. V was shortened by 6 bases and J by 3 bases, with 17 bases between the two germline ends. Germline V gives CDR1 SNHLY, CDR2 FYNNEI. The CDR3 runs to 15 residues. A word on this clone: Antigen: not known.

General study points: TRBV06-family usage was enriched in top patient clones (8/27) versus controls (2/35). No patients shared main leukemic clonotypes, though roughly 25% appeared at low frequency elsewhere.

This TCR came from a human donor in good health. The chain carries TRBV2 and TRBJ1-2; D call uncertain. Input material: CD4+ T cells from blood buffy coats. As DNA, the CDR3 is TGTGCCAGCAGCCCCGGGATGGTAGGTGACTATGGCTACACCTTC. Translated, it gives CASSPGMVGDYGYTF.